A selection of T cell receptor beta chains follows, all from one sample in a study of early stage breast cancer tumors. Some clones are missing from TCRdb's copy, which holds only in-frame ones; the method was immunoSEQ multiplex PCR. The sample contains about 28,000 clones, under 60% of which appear only once. The sample consisted of breast tumor tissue. The receptor set was obtained from a person aged 50-59 years with breast cancer. Both conserved end residues are part of each CDR3. D genes are given only for firm matches. Size tells how often a clone was seen (once, few, many) or the class of an expanded clone, and some rows leave it out.

>.|TRBJ2-3|TRBV7-2|.
TGTGCCAGCAGCTTATCGGATACGCAGTATTTT
CASSLSDTQYF
>TRBD2|TRBJ2-3|TRBV12-5|.
TGTGCTAGTGGTTTGTGGCGCGGGAGGATAACAGATACGCAGTATTTT
CASGLWRGRITDTQYF
>.|TRBJ1-1|TRBV9|medium-sized
TGTGCCAGCAGCGTAGAGGGGATGAACACTGAAGCTTTCTTT
CASSVEGMNTEAFF
>.|TRBJ2-3|TRBV21-1|.
TGTGCCAGCAGCAAGGACAGTACTACAGATACGCAGTATTTT
CASSKDSTTDTQYF
>TRBD1|TRBJ1-1|TRBV29-1|.
TGCAGCGCGGGACAGACGAACACTGAAGCTTTCTTT
CSAGQTNTEAFF
>.|TRBJ2-7|TRBV9|.
TGTGCCAGCAGCCTCGGCCACCTTGGCGAGCAGTACTTC
CASSLGHLGEQYF
>.|TRBJ1-3|TRBV6-1|once
TGTGCCAGCAGTGAATCGGCAGACTCTGGAAACACCATATATTTT
CASSESADSGNTIYF
>TRBD1|TRBJ2-5|TRBV2|.
TGTGCCAGCAGTGGGACAGGGGGCCGAAGCCAGTACTTC
CASSGTGGRSQYF
>TRBD2|TRBJ2-7|TRBV11-3|.
TGTGCCAGCAGCTTCCGGGCTAGCGGGAGGAGGAGCTCCTACGAGCAGTACTTC
CASSFRASGRRSSYEQYF
>TRBD2|TRBJ2-3|TRBV6-5|few
TGTGCCAGCAGCTCTGGACTAGCGGCTTCCGATACGCAGTATTTT
CASSSGLAASDTQYF
>TRBD1|TRBJ1-4|TRBV6-1|.
TGTGCCAGCAGCGCGTTTGGGACAGAAAATGAAAAACTGTTTTTT
CASSAFGTENEKLFF
>.|TRBJ2-7|TRBV23-1|.
TGCGCCAGCAGTCAAAAAGAAACCTCTGCTTACGAGCAGTACTTC
CASSQKETSAYEQYF
>.|TRBJ1-4|TRBV15|few
TGTGCCACCAGCAGAGAAGGGGAAAAACTGTTTTTT
CATSREGEKLFF
>.|TRBJ2-2|TRBV27|.
TGTGCCAGCAGTTTAGGAAGCGTCTCGAACACCGGGGAGCTGTTTTTT
CASSLGSVSNTGELFF
>.|TRBJ1-2|TRBV11-1|.
TGTGCCAGCAGCTTCCCCCAAGGGGGGGGCTACACCTTC
CASSFPQGGGYTF
>.|TRBJ2-1|TRBV7-8|medium-sized
TGTGCCAGCAGCCCTAGTACGAATGAGCAGTTCTTC
CASSPSTNEQFF
>TRBD1|TRBJ1-2|TRBV6-4|few
TGTGCCAGCAGTACCACAGGGGGCACCCCTCTCTATGGCTACACCTTC
CASSTTGGTPLYGYTF
>.|TRBJ2-6|TRBV11-3|few
TGTGCCAGCAGCCCTAGGGGGGAGTCCAACGTCCTGACTTTC
CASSPRGESNVLTF
>TRBD1|TRBJ1-1|TRBV11-2|.
TGTGCCAGCAGCTTAGACGACAGGGGGAACACTGAAGCTTTCTTT
CASSLDDRGNTEAFF
>.|TRBJ2-3|TRBV7-9|.
TGTGCCAGCAGCGACAGGAAAGGCACAGATACGCAGTATTTT
CASSDRKGTDTQYF
>.|TRBJ2-1|TRBV9|few
TGTGCCAGCAGCGACCGGGCCATCGACTACAATGAGCAGTTCTTC
CASSDRAIDYNEQFF
>.|TRBJ2-2|TRBV5-1|.
TGCGCCAGCAGCTCCTGGATAGTCTACGCGAACACCGGGGAGCTGTTTTTT
CASSSWIVYANTGELFF
>TRBD1|TRBJ1-1|TRBV5-1|.
TGCGCCAGCAGCCCAACGGGACAGGGGTATGAAGCTTTCTTT
CASSPTGQGYEAFF
>TRBD1|TRBJ1-2|TRBV7-6|.
TGTGCCAGCAGCCAAGCTCTACAGGGGGCAGATGGCTACACCTTC
CASSQALQGADGYTF
>.|TRBJ1-2|TRBV20-1|.
TGCAGTGCTCCCTCCTCGACTTCCTACACCTTC
CSAPSSTSYTF
>.|TRBJ2-5|TRBV7-8|.
TGTGCCAGCAGCTTTGACAGGCAAGAGACCCAGTACTTC
CASSFDRQETQYF
>TRBD2|TRBJ2-2|TRBV7-6|.
TGTGCCAGCAGCTTAGCGGGGCTAGCGGGACAACGCCTGAACACCGGGGAGCTGTTTTTT
CASSLAGLAGQRLNTGELFF
>TRBD1|TRBJ2-7|TRBV5-1|few
TGCGCCAGCAGCTACGGACAGGGGGGTTCCTACGAGCAGTACTTC
CASSYGQGGSYEQYF
>.|TRBJ1-1|TRBV6-5|.
TGTGCCAGCAGCGACCCCGGGACTGAAGCTTTCTTT
CASSDPGTEAFF
>.|TRBJ2-7|TRBV19|few
TGTGCCAGTTCGGCCCGGGACCTCGCCTACGAGCAGTACTTC
CASSARDLAYEQYF
>TRBD1|TRBJ2-7|TRBV11-2|.
TGTGCCAGCAGCCTTGGACAGGGGGCCTACGAGCAGTACTTC
CASSLGQGAYEQYF
>.|TRBJ1-1|TRBV5-4|.
TGTGCCAGCAGCTTAGCGGGGATCATGAACACTGAAGCTTTCTTT
CASSLAGIMNTEAFF
>.|TRBJ2-7|TRBV6-6|.
TGTGCCAGAAGGGCCCTCGGCTCCTACGAGCAGTACTTC
CARRALGSYEQYF
>.|TRBJ2-3|TRBV5-1|.
TGCGCCAGCAGCTTGGACAGTGGGGGGGCCGGGGATACGCAGTATTTT
CASSLDSGGAGDTQYF
>TRBD2|TRBJ2-1|TRBV6-6|.
TGTGCCAGTAGTTCCAGGACTAGCTCCTACAATGAGCAGTTCTTC
CASSSRTSSYNEQFF
>.|TRBJ2-7|TRBV5-6|.
TGTGCCAGCAGCCTGGCAGATGGCGAGCAGTACTTC
CASSLADGEQYF
>.|TRBJ2-5|TRBV11-3|.
TGTGCCAGCAGCTCATCGACTGAGGAGACCCAGTACTTC
CASSSSTEETQYF
>.|TRBJ2-7|TRBV6-5|few
TGTGCCAGCAGTGAACTCGGGGAAGCCTACGAGCAGTACTTC
CASSELGEAYEQYF
>TRBD2|TRBJ2-1|TRBV10-2|.
TGCGCCAGCAGTCAGACCGGGACTAGCGTCGGTGAGCAGTTCTTC
CASSQTGTSVGEQFF
>.|TRBJ2-7|TRBV5-1|.
TGCGCCAGCAGCTTCCTGGCGGACTACGAGCAGTACTTC
CASSFLADYEQYF
>TRBD1|TRBJ1-1|TRBV10-3|once
TGTGCCATCAGTGATTCCGGGACAGGGGGGGATGAAGCTTTCTTT
CAISDSGTGGDEAFF
>TRBD1|TRBJ1-3|TRBV7-8|.
TGTGCCAGCAGCGCCCCGGGACAGGGGTATGTGGGAAACACCATATATTTT
CASSAPGQGYVGNTIYF
>.|TRBJ2-3|TRBV7-2|.
TGTGCCAGCAGCCTGACGTCCTCTAGCACAGATACGCAGTATTTT
CASSLTSSSTDTQYF
>TRBD2|TRBJ2-1|TRBV7-9|.
TGTGCCAGCAGCTTAGCCGGGACTAGCTCCTTACCGTCCTACAATGAGCAGTTCTTC
CASSLAGTSSLPSYNEQFF
>.|TRBJ2-3|TRBV6-5|.
TGTGCCAGCAGTTACGTGGAGGGCCGGACAGATACGCAGTATTTT
CASSYVEGRTDTQYF
>TRBD1|TRBJ2-7|TRBV19|few
TGTGCCAGTAGTCCACCCGGGACAGGGACCGAGCAGTACTTC
CASSPPGTGTEQYF
>TRBD1|TRBJ1-2|TRBV6-1|.
TGTGCCAGCAGTCCACAGGGGACGGCGGCCTATGGCTACACCTTC
CASSPQGTAAYGYTF
>.|TRBJ1-2|TRBV18|.
TGTGCCAGCTCACCCACGGGCCAAGGGAGAGGGGACCTATATGGCTACACCTTC
CASSPTGQGRGDLYGYTF
>TRBD2|TRBJ2-7|TRBV7-2|medium-sized
TGTGCCAGCAGCTTAGCCGGGGGGGATTCCTACGAGCAGTACTTC
CASSLAGGDSYEQYF
>.|TRBJ1-1|TRBV27|.
TGTGCCAGCAGTTTTTCGGGAAACACTGAAGCTTTCTTT
CASSFSGNTEAFF
>.|TRBJ2-7|TRBV18|.
TGTGCCAGCTCCATTTCCAGGGGGGCAAGCGAGCAGTACTTC
CASSISRGASEQYF
>TRBD2|TRBJ2-1|TRBV19|.
TGTGCCAGTAGTATTATGCGGCTAGCGGGCTCCTACAATGAGCAGTTCTTC
CASSIMRLAGSYNEQFF
>TRBD2|TRBJ2-7|TRBV6-5|.
TGTGCCAGCAGTTACCGACTCAGCGGGAGCTACGAGCAGTACTTC
CASSYRLSGSYEQYF
>TRBD1|TRBJ2-1|TRBV4-1|.
TGCGCCAGCAGCCGGACAGGGGGAGACTACAATGAGCAGTTCTTC
CASSRTGGDYNEQFF
>.|TRBJ1-1|TRBV29-1|.
TGCAGCGTTGAAGTATTGGTGATGGGACGCCAGACAAGGTCGGCTTTCTTT
CSVEVLVMGRQTRSAFF